These T cell receptor beta chains were read from a single sample in a study of cytomegalovirus exposure and HLA in healthy donors. Measured with immunoSEQ multiplex PCR; TCRdb has only the in-frame clones, and not every one. The sample lists 150,000 to 200,000 clones, 85% to 90% occurring once. The sequencing input was PBMCs. Receptors originate from a woman aged 30 to 39 in good health and CMV-seronegative. The CDR3 runs from the conserved cysteine through the conserved F or W. The D gene is left open where the match is weak. Not every row has a clone size; where given, it reads once, few, many or a size class.

J gene | V gene | D gene | clone size | CDR3 protein | CDR3 DNA
TRBJ1-5 | TRBV7-8 | NA | NA | CASSLDAQANQPQHF | TGTGCCAGCAGCTTAGATGCCCAGGCCAATCAGCCCCAGCATTTT
TRBJ1-6 | TRBV2 | NA | few | CASSYASGSYNSPLHF | TGTGCCAGCAGTTACGCAAGCGGGTCCTATAATTCACCCCTCCACTTT
TRBJ2-3 | TRBV10-3 | NA | NA | CAISDSAAGENTDTQYF | TGTGCCATCAGTGACTCGGCGGCAGGGGAGAACACAGATACGCAGTATTTT
TRBJ1-2 | TRBV7-9 | NA | NA | CASSDARTEDGYTF | TGTGCCAGCAGCGATGCCCGGACAGAGGATGGCTACACCTTC
TRBJ1-5 | TRBV15 | NA | NA | CATSLSNQPQHF | TGTGCCACCAGCCTTTCCAATCAGCCCCAGCATTTT
TRBJ2-7 | TRBV9 | TRBD1 | NA | CASSGGTGTTYEQYF | TGTGCCAGCAGCGGCGGGACAGGGACGACCTACGAGCAGTACTTC
TRBJ2-5 | TRBV11-1 | NA | NA | CASSLQETQYF | TGTGCCAGCAGCTTACAAGAGACCCAGTACTTC
TRBJ2-5 | TRBV19 | TRBD1 | NA | CASSTDRVQETQYF | TGTGCCAGTAGTACAGACAGGGTCCAAGAGACCCAGTACTTC
TRBJ1-1 | TRBV11-2 | NA | NA | CASSPIQVNTEAFF | TGTGCCAGCAGCCCGATCCAGGTGAACACTGAAGCTTTCTTT
TRBJ2-2 | TRBV7-2 | NA | NA | CASSPSGTVELFF | TGTGCCAGCAGCCCAAGCGGGACAGTGGAGCTGTTTTTT
TRBJ1-2 | TRBV15 | TRBD1 | NA | CATSRVGLKGQEKGYGYTF | TGTGCCACCAGCAGAGTGGGCCTAAAGGGACAGGAGAAAGGGTATGGCTACACCTTC
TRBJ2-2 | TRBV6-1 | NA | NA | CARGTENTGELFF | TGTGCCAGAGGGACGGAGAACACCGGGGAGCTGTTTTTT